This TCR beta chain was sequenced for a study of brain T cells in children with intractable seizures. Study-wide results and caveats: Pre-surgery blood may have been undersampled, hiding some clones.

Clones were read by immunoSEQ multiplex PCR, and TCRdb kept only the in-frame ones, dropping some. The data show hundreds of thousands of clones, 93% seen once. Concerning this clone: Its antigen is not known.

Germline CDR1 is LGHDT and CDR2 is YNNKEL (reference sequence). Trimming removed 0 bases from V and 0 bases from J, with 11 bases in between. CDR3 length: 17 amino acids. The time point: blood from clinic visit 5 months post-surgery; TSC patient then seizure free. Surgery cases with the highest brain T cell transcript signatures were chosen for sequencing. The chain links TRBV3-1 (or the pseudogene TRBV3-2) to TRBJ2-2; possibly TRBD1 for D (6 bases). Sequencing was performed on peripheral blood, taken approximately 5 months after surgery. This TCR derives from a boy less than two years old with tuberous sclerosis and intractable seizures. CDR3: CASSQDPTGPNTGELFF. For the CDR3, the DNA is TGTGCCAGCAGCCAAGATCCCACAGGGCCGAACACCGGGGAGCTGTTTTTT.